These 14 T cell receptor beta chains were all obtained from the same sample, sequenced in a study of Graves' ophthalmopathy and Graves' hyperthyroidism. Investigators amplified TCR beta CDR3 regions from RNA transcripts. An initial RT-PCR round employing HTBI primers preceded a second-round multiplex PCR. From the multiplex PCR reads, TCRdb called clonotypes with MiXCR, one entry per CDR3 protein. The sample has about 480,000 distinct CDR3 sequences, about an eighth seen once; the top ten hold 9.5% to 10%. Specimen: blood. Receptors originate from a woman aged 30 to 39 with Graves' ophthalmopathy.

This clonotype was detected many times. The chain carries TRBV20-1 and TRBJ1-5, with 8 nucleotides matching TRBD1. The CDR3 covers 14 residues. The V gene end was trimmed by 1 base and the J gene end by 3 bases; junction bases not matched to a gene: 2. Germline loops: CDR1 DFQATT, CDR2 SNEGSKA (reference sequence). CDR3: CSARGTGNNQPQHF. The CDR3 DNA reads TGCAGTGCTAGAGGGACAGGGAACAATCAGCCCCAGCATTTT.

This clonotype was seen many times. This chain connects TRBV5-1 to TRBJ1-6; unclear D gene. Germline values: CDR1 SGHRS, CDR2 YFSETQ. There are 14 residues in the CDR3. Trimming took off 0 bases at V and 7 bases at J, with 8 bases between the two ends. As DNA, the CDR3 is TGCGCCAGCAGCTTGGGATCTACCAATTCACCCCTCCACTTT. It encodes CASSLGSTNSPLHF.

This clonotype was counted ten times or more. The CDR3: CASRYPGQGAGNTIYF. For the CDR3, the DNA is TGTGCCAGCAGATACCCGGGACAGGGAGCTGGAAACACCATATATTTT. This rearrangement joins TRBV11-1 to TRBJ1-3; 9 nucleotides agree with TRBD1. The V segment lost 6 bases and the J segment 2 bases; nucleotides outside the gene matches: 8. The CDR3 covers 16 residues. Germline assignment: CDR1 SGHAT and CDR2 FQDESV (reference sequence).

This chain's CDR3 is CSARVGTVGTGGNSPLHF. DNA for the CDR3: TGCAGTGCTAGGGTGGGGACTGTGGGAACGGGGGGGAATTCACCCCTCCACTTT. This sequence joins TRBV20-1 and TRBJ1-6, with D maybe TRBD1 (5 bases). The V end was cut by 3 bases, the J end by 7 bases, with 25 bases between. This CDR3 has 18 residues. Looked up from germline, CDR1 is DFQATT and CDR2 is SNEGSKA (reference sequence).

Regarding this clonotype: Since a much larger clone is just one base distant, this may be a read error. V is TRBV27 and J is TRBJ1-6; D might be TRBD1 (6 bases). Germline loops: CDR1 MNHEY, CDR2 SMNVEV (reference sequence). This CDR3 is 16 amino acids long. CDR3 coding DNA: TGTGCCAGCAGCCCAGGACAGTTCTCCTATAATGCACCCCTCCACTTT. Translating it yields CASSPGQFSYNAPLHF.

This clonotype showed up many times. CDR3 DNA: TGTGCCAGCAGTAACCGGGGGGGGAACACTGAAGCTTTCTTT. It codes for CASSNRGGNTEAFF. The chain recombines TRBV12-3 or TRBV12-4 with TRBJ1-1; possibly TRBD1 for D (5 bases). This CDR3 has 14 residues. Trimming took off 5 bases at V and 1 base at J, with 11 bases between the two ends.

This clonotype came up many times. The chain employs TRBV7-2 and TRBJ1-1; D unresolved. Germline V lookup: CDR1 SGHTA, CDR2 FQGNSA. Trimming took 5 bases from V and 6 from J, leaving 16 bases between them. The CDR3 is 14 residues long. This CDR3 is CASSRSGAIPEAFF. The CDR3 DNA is TGTGCCAGCAGCCGCAGCGGAGCCATCCCTGAAGCTTTCTTT. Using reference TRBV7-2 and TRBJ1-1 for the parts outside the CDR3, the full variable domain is GAGVSQSPSNKVTEKGKDVELRCDPISGHTALYWYRQSLGQGLEFLIYFQGNSAPDKSGLPSDRFSAERTGGSVSTLTIQRTQQEDSAVYLCASSRSGAIPEAFFGQGTRLTVV.

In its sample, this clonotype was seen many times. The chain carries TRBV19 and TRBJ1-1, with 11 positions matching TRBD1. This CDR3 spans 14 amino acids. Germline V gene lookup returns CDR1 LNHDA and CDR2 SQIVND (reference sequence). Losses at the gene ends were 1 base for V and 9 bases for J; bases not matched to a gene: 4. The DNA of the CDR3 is TGTGCCAGTAGTATAGGCGGACAGGGGGCAAAAGCTTTCTTT. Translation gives CASSIGGQGAKAFF. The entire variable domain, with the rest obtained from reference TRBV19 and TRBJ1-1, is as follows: DGGITQSPKYLFRKEGQNVTLSCEQNLNHDAMYWYRQDPGQGLRLIYYSQIVNDFQKGDIAEGYSVSREKKESFPLTVTSAQKNPTAFYLCASSIGGQGAKAFFGQGTRLTVV.

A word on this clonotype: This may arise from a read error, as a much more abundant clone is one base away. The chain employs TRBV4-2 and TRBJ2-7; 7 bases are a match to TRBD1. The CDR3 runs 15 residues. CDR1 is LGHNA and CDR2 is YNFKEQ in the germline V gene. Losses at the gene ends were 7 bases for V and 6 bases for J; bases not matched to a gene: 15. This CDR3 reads CASTFSDRASREQYF. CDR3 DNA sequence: TGTGCCAGCACCTTCTCTGACAGGGCCTCGCGCGAGCAGTACTTC.

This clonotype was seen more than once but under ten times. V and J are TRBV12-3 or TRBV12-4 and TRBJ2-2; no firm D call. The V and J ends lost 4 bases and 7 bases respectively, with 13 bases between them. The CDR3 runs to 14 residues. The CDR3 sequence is CASSSYLNYGELFF. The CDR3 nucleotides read TGTGCCAGCAGTTCTTACTTAAATTACGGGGAGCTGTTTTTT.

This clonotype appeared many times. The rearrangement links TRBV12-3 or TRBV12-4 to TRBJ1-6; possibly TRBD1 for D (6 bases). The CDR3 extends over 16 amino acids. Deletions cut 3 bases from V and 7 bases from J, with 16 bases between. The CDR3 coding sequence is TGTGCCAGCAGTTTGGGAGCGGGGGCCCTAAATTCACCCCTCCACTTT. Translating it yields CASSLGAGALNSPLHF.

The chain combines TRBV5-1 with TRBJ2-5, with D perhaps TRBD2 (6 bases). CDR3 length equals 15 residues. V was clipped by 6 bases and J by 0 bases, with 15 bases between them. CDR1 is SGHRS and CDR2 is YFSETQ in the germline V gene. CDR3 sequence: CASTWISGNQETQYF. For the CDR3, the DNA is TGCGCCAGCACCTGGATTAGCGGCAACCAAGAGACCCAGTACTTC.

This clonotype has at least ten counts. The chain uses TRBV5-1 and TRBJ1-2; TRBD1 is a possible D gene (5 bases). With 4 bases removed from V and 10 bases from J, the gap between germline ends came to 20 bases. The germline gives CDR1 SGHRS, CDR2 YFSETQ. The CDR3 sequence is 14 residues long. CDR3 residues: CASSLHEAPGPYTF. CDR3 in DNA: TGCGCCAGCAGCCTACACGAGGCCCCGGGGCCCTACACCTTC.

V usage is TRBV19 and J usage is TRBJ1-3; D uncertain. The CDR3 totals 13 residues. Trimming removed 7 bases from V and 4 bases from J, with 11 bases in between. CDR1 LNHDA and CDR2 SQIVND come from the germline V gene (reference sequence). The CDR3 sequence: CASTAAKGNTIYF. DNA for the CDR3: TGTGCCAGTACTGCGGCGAAGGGAAACACCATATATTTT.